Listed below are T cell receptor beta chains from one sample, sequenced in a study of OX40 agonist ivuxolimab in advanced cancers. Method: immunoSEQ multiplex PCR; TCRdb's copy keeps in-frame clones and lacks some. The repertoire has fewer than 50,000 clones, around 92% of them found once; the top ten carry 8.5% to 10%. Sequences were derived from CD4+ or CD8+ T cells sorted from blood, sampled in a trial of the OX40 agonist ivuxolimab. The source is an adult with an advanced solid tumor such as melanoma, head and neck, liver or kidney cancer. The CDR3 runs from the conserved cysteine through the conserved F or W. A D gene is named only where the DNA matches it firmly. Clone size is stated in some rows and not others, as once, few, many or a class when expanded.

v_gene: TRBV7-6; abundance: .; d_gene: .; j_gene: TRBJ1-2; CDR3aa: CASSPWRMDYGYTF; CDR3nt: TGTGCCAGCAGTCCTTGGAGGATGGACTATGGCTACACCTTC
v_gene: TRBV7-8; abundance: .; d_gene: .; j_gene: TRBJ2-1; CDR3aa: CASSPSSRPYNEQFF; CDR3nt: TGCGCCAGCAGCCCAAGTTCTAGGCCCTACAATGAGCAGTTCTTC
v_gene: TRBV19; abundance: .; d_gene: .; j_gene: TRBJ1-5; CDR3aa: CASAIGGSSQPQHF; CDR3nt: TGTGCCAGTGCCATAGGGGGGTCTAGTCAGCCCCAGCATTTT
v_gene: TRBV6-1; abundance: .; d_gene: TRBD1; j_gene: TRBJ1-1; CDR3aa: CASSFGTVNTEAFF; CDR3nt: TGTGCCAGCAGTTTTGGGACAGTGAACACTGAAGCTTTCTTT
v_gene: TRBV6-1; abundance: .; d_gene: .; j_gene: TRBJ2-7; CDR3aa: CASSVPTGLYEQYF; CDR3nt: TGTGCCAGCAGTGTCCCGACAGGCCTCTACGAGCAGTACTTC
v_gene: TRBV7-6; abundance: .; d_gene: .; j_gene: TRBJ1-4; CDR3aa: CASSLEGGEDEKLFF; CDR3nt: TGTGCCAGCAGCTTAGAAGGGGGGGAAGATGAAAAACTGTTTTTT
v_gene: TRBV2; abundance: .; d_gene: .; j_gene: TRBJ2-3; CDR3aa: CASSDRRADTQYF; CDR3nt: TGTGCCAGCAGTGACAGAAGGGCAGATACGCAGTATTTT
v_gene: TRBV13; abundance: large; d_gene: TRBD1; j_gene: TRBJ2-3; CDR3aa: CASREQGRSTDTQYF; CDR3nt: TGTGCCAGCAGGGAACAGGGGAGAAGCACAGATACGCAGTATTTT
v_gene: TRBV28; abundance: .; d_gene: .; j_gene: TRBJ1-5; CDR3aa: CASSLSRTSNQPQHF; CDR3nt: TGTGCCAGCAGTTTATCTAGGACCAGCAATCAGCCCCAGCATTTT
v_gene: TRBV7-9; abundance: .; d_gene: .; j_gene: TRBJ1-1; CDR3aa: CASSSTPGNTEAFF; CDR3nt: TGTGCCAGCAGCTCAACGCCCGGGAACACTGAAGCTTTCTTT
v_gene: TRBV11-2; abundance: .; d_gene: .; j_gene: TRBJ1-4; CDR3aa: CASSSGGVKTNEKLFF; CDR3nt: TGTGCCAGCAGCTCGGGGGGAGTGAAAACTAATGAAAAACTGTTTTTT
v_gene: TRBV5-6; abundance: .; d_gene: .; j_gene: TRBJ1-2; CDR3aa: CASSIGHGYTF; CDR3nt: TGTGCCAGCAGCATCGGTCATGGCTACACCTTC
v_gene: TRBV19; abundance: once; d_gene: .; j_gene: TRBJ2-2; CDR3aa: CASSIIGSTGELFF; CDR3nt: TGTGCCAGTAGTATCATCGGTAGTACCGGGGAGCTGTTTTTT
v_gene: TRBV5-4; abundance: .; d_gene: .; j_gene: TRBJ1-1; CDR3aa: CASSLSGREAFF; CDR3nt: TGTGCCAGCAGCTTGAGCGGGCGTGAAGCTTTCTTT
v_gene: TRBV19; abundance: .; d_gene: .; j_gene: TRBJ2-1; CDR3aa: CASSMRDPYNEQFF; CDR3nt: TGTGCCAGTAGTATGCGGGACCCCTACAATGAGCAGTTCTTC
v_gene: TRBV28; abundance: .; d_gene: .; j_gene: TRBJ2-3; CDR3aa: CASSFPPEGTQYF; CDR3nt: TGTGCCAGCAGTTTCCCGCCGGAGGGCACGCAGTATTTT
v_gene: TRBV7-6; abundance: .; d_gene: .; j_gene: TRBJ2-7; CDR3aa: CASSLALRGWYEQYF; CDR3nt: TGTGCCAGCAGCTTAGCGCTAAGGGGGTGGTACGAGCAGTACTTC
v_gene: TRBV20-1; abundance: .; d_gene: .; j_gene: TRBJ1-2; CDR3aa: CSPGDGYTF; CDR3nt: TGCAGCCCGGGGGATGGCTACACCTTC
v_gene: TRBV5-1; abundance: .; d_gene: .; j_gene: TRBJ2-3; CDR3aa: CASSLAMKGEGGTDTQYF; CDR3nt: TGCGCCAGCAGCTTGGCGATGAAGGGGGAGGGTGGCACAGATACGCAGTATTTT
v_gene: TRBV5-5; abundance: once; d_gene: .; j_gene: TRBJ2-6; CDR3aa: CASSLGPIWLSGANVLTF; CDR3nt: TGTGCCAGCAGCTTGGGTCCAATTTGGCTCTCTGGGGCCAACGTCCTGACTTTC
v_gene: TRBV29-1; abundance: once; d_gene: .; j_gene: TRBJ2-1; CDR3aa: CSVEDLNEQFF; CDR3nt: TGCAGCGTTGAAGATCTAAATGAGCAGTTCTTC
v_gene: TRBV7-9; abundance: .; d_gene: .; j_gene: TRBJ2-7; CDR3aa: CASSPRTQRSYEQYF; CDR3nt: TGTGCCAGCAGCCCCCGGACACAGCGATCCTACGAGCAGTACTTC
v_gene: TRBV11-2; abundance: .; d_gene: .; j_gene: TRBJ2-1; CDR3aa: CASSLETGRDEQFF; CDR3nt: TGTGCCAGCAGCTTAGAAACAGGGAGAGATGAGCAGTTCTTC
v_gene: TRBV29-1; abundance: .; d_gene: TRBD2; j_gene: TRBJ2-1; CDR3aa: CSVSGGRWEQFF; CDR3nt: TGCAGCGTAAGCGGCGGGAGATGGGAGCAGTTCTTC